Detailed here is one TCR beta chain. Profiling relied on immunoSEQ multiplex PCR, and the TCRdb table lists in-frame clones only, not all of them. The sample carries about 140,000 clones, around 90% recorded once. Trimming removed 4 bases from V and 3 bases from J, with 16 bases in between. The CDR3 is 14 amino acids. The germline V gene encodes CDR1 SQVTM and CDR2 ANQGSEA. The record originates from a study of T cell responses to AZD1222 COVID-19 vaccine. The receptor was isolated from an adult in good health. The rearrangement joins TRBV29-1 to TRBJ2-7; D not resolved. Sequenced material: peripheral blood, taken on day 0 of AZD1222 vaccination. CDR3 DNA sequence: TGCAGCGTTGCGTTCCCCGCGAGGATCTACGAGCAGTACTTC. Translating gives CSVAFPARIYEQYF.